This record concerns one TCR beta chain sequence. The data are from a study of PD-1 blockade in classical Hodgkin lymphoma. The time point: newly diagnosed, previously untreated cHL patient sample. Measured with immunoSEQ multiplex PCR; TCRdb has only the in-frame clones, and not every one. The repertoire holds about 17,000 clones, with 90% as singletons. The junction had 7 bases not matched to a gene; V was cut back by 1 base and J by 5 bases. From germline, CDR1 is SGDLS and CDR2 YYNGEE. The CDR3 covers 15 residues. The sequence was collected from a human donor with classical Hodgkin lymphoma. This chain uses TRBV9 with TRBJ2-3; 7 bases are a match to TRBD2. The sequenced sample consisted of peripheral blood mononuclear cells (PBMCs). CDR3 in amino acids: CASSVTAGELDTQYF. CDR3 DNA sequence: TGTGCCAGCAGCGTAACGGCGGGAGAACTAGATACGCAGTATTTT. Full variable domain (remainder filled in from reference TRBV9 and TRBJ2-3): DSGVTQTPKHLITATGQRVTLRCSPRSGDLSVYWYQQSLDQGLQFLIQYYNGEERAKGNILERFSAQQFPDLHSELNLSSLELGDSALYFCASSVTAGELDTQYFGPGTRLTVL.